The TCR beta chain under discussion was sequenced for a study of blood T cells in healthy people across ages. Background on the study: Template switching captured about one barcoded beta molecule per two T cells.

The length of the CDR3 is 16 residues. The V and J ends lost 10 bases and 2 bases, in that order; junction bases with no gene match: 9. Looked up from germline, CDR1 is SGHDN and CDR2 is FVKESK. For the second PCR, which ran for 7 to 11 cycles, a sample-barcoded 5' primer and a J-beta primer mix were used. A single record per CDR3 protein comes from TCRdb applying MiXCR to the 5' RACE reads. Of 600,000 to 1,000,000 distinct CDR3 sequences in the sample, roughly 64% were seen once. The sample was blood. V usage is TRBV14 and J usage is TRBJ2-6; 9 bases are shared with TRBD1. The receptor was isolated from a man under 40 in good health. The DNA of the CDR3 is TGTGCCACCTCAACCGGGACAGGGACTGGGGCCAACGTCCTGACTTTC. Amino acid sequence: CATSTGTGTGANVLTF. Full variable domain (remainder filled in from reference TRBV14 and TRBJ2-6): EAGVTQFPSHSVIEKGQTVTLRCDPISGHDNLYWYRRVMGKEIKFLLHFVKESKQDESGMPNNRFLAERTGGTYSTLKVQPAELEDSGVYFCATSTGTGTGANVLTFGAGSRLTVL.